Below are 10 T cell receptor beta chains sequenced from a single sample in a study of blood T cell repertoires in COVID-19. Data came from immunoSEQ multiplex PCR; TCRdb stores just in-frame clones and leaves some out. This table has 140,000 to 150,000 clones, 81% appearing once. The material sequenced was peripheral blood. These receptors were taken from a human donor in a cohort sampled during active COVID-19.

The V and J genes are TRBV9 and TRBJ1-3, with a possible D match to TRBD1 (6 bases). V dropped 4 bases and J dropped 0 bases, with 11 bases sitting between them. The CDR3 is 15 amino acids. CDR1 is SGDLS and CDR2 is YYNGEE in the germline V gene. CDR3 nucleotide sequence: TGTGCCAGCAGCCCGGGGGGGCCCTCTGGAAACACCATATATTTT. This codes for CASSPGGPSGNTIYF. Using reference TRBV9 and TRBJ1-3 for the parts outside the CDR3, the full variable domain is DSGVTQTPKHLITATGQRVTLRCSPRSGDLSVYWYQQSLDQGLQFLIQYYNGEERAKGNILERFSAQQFPDLHSELNLSSLELGDSALYFCASSPGGPSGNTIYFGEGSWLTVV.

The chain employs TRBV28 and TRBJ2-5; D call uncertain. The CDR3 is 16 residues long. With 3 bases removed from V and 2 bases from J, the gap between germline ends came to 16 bases. Germline CDR1 is MDHEN and CDR2 is SYDVKM. The CDR3 region has the DNA TGTGCCAGCAGTTTCAAAACTTTACCGTGGCAAGAGACCCAGTACTTC. Protein sequence: CASSFKTLPWQETQYF. Drawing the rest from reference TRBV28 and TRBJ2-5, the complete variable domain is DVKVTQSSRYLVKRTGEKVFLECVQDMDHENMFWYRQDPGLGLRLIYFSYDVKMKEKGDIPEGYSVSREKKERFSLILESASTNQTSMYLCASSFKTLPWQETQYFGPGTRLLVL.

The chain employs TRBV5-4 and TRBJ2-1; 7 nucleotides align to TRBD1. CDR3 size: 13 residues. In germline, CDR1 is SGHNT, CDR2 YYREEE (reference sequence). J was trimmed by 13 bases and V by 0 bases; bases with no gene match: 7. The CDR3 sequence: CASSLERQGNQFF. The CDR3 nucleotides are TGTGCCAGCAGCTTGGAACGACAGGGTAATCAGTTCTTC.

The chain joins TRBV5-1 to TRBJ2-7; 10 nucleotides line up with TRBD1. V lost 2 bases to trimming and J lost 1 base; unmatched junction nucleotides: 6. CDR1 SGHRS and CDR2 YFSETQ come from the germline V gene. CDR3 length: 16 amino acids. The CDR3 protein is CASSLETGQGSYEQYF. DNA of the CDR3: TGCGCCAGCAGCTTAGAAACGGGACAGGGGTCCTACGAGCAGTACTTC.

This clone was picked up many times. This rearrangement joins TRBV27 to TRBJ2-4; weak D call: TRBD1 (5 bases). This CDR3 has 15 residues. V was shortened by 4 bases and J by 4 bases, with 14 bases between the two germline ends. From germline, CDR1 is MNHEY and CDR2 SMNVEV (reference sequence). The CDR3 reads CASSYKLDRKNIQYF. CDR3 nucleotide sequence: TGTGCCAGCAGTTATAAGCTCGACAGAAAAAACATTCAGTACTTC.

The V call is TRBV6-2 or TRBV6-3, the J call TRBJ2-1; 11 bases fit TRBD2. This CDR3 spans 16 amino acids. Germline assignment: CDR1 MNHEY and CDR2 SVGEGT. V shed 4 bases, J shed 3 bases, and the junction held 5 bases outside the gene matches. CDR3 coding DNA: TGTGCCAGCAGTTCTGCCCTAGCGGGAGGCTACAATGAGCAGTTCTTC. It specifies CASSSALAGGYNEQFF.

V usage is TRBV28 and J usage is TRBJ1-2, with 10 bases that match TRBD1. With V trimmed by 0 bases and J by 6 bases, 1 base remained unmatched. The CDR3 length is 14 residues. Germline loops: CDR1 MDHEN, CDR2 SYDVKM. DNA for the CDR3: TGTGCCAGCAGTTTATGGGGACAGGGGAATGGCTACACCTTC. It specifies CASSLWGQGNGYTF.

The rearrangement joins TRBV6-6 to TRBJ1-5, with D possibly TRBD1 on 6 matching bases. CDR1 and CDR2 from the germline V gene are MNHNY and SVGAGI (reference sequence). The CDR3 length is 16 residues. Trimming removed 5 bases at V and 4 bases at J, with 18 bases between. CDR3 residues: CASSRSGTLGNQPQHF. CDR3 nucleotides: TGTGCCAGCAGTCGATCCGGGACATTAGGAAATCAGCCCCAGCATTTT.

The chain's CDR3 is CASSQVTGSSYEQYF. The CDR3 DNA follows: TGCGCCAGCAGCCAAGTGACAGGGAGCTCCTACGAGCAGTACTTC. The chain has TRBV4-3 and TRBJ2-7; 7 bases match TRBD1. CDR3 length: 15 amino acids. Germline V lookup: CDR1 LGHNA, CDR2 YSLEER. V shed 1 base and J 0 bases; nucleotides not matched to a gene: 3.

This clone has a single count. This chain connects TRBV14 to TRBJ2-7; 12 nucleotides agree with TRBD1. The length of the CDR3 is 18 residues. Trimming at V came to 0 bases and at J to 2 bases, leaving 8 bases not matched to a gene. Germline assignment: CDR1 SGHDN and CDR2 FVKESK. In DNA, the CDR3 is TGTGCCAGCAGCCAAGATCTGGGACAGGGGGCTTCTACCTACGAGCAGTACTTC. Its protein is CASSQDLGQGASTYEQYF.